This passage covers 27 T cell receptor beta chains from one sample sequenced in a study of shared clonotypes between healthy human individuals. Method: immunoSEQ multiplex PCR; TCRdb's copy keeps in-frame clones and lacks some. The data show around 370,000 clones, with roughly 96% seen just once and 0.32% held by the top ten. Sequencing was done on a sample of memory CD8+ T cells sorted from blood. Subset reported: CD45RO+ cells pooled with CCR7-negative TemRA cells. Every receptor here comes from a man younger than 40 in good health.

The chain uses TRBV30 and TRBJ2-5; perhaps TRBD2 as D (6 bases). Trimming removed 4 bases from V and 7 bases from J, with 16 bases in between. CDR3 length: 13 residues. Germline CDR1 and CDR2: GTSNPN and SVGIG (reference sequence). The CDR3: CAWTVDYPRTQYF. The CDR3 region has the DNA TGTGCCTGGACCGTGGACTACCCACGGACCCAGTACTTC.

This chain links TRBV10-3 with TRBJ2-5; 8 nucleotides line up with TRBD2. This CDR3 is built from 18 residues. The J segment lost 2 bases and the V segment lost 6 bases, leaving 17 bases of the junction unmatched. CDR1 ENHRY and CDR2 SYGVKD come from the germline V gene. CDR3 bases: TGTGCCATCAGCAAATCTAGCGGGCAAGGACCCCCTCAAGAGACCCAGTACTTC. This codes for CAISKSSGQGPPQETQYF.

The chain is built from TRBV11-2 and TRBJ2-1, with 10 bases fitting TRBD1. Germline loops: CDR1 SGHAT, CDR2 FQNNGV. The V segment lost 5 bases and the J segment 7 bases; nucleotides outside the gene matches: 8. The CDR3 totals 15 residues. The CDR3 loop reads CASSHIRDRGNEQFF. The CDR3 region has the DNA TGTGCCAGCAGCCATATAAGGGACAGGGGAAATGAGCAGTTCTTC. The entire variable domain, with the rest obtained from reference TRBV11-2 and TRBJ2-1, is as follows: EAGVAQSPRYKIIEKRQSVAFWCNPISGHATLYWYQQILGQGPKLLIQFQNNGVVDDSQLPKDRFSAERLKGVDSTLKIQPAKLEDSAVYLCASSHIRDRGNEQFFGPGTRLTVL.

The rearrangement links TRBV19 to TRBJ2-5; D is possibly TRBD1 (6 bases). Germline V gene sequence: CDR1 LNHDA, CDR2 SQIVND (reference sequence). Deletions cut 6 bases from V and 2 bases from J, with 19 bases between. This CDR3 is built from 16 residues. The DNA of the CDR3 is TGTGCCAGTAGCATAATCACAGGGTCCCCACAAGAGACCCAGTACTTC. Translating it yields CASSIITGSPQETQYF.

CDR3 residues: CATRPNTEAFF. The CDR3 nucleotides read TGTGCCACACGACCGAACACTGAAGCTTTCTTT. This chain uses TRBV28 with TRBJ1-1; the D is unclear. Germline V gene sequence: CDR1 MDHEN, CDR2 SYDVKM. CDR3 length: 11 amino acids. Deletions cut 10 bases from V and 1 base from J, with 7 bases between.

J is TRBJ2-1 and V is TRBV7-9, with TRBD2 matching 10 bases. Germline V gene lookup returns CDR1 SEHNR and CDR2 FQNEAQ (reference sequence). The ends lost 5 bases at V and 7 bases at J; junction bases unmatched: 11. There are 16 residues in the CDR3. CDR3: CASSHRLAGTKNEQFF. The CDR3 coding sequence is TGTGCCAGCAGCCATCGACTAGCGGGTACCAAAAATGAGCAGTTCTTC.

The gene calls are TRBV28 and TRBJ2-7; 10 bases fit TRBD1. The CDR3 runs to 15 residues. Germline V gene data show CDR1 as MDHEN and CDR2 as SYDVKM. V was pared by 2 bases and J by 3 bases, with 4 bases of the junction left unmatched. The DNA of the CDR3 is TGTGCCAGCAGTTTAGTCCGGGACAGGGGCTACGAGCAGTACTTC. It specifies CASSLVRDRGYEQYF.

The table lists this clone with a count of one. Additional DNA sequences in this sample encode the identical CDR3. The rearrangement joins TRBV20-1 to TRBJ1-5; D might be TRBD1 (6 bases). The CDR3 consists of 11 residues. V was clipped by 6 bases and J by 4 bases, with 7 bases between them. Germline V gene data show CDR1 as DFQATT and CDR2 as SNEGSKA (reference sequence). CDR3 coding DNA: TGCAGTGCCCAGGGGAATCAGCCCCAGCATTTT. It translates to CSAQGNQPQHF.

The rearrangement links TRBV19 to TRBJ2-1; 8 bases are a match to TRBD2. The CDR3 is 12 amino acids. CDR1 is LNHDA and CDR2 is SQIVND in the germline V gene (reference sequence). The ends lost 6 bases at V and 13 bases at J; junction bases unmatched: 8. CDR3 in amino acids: CASSFSGDGQFF. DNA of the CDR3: TGTGCCAGTAGCTTTAGCGGGGACGGTCAGTTCTTC.

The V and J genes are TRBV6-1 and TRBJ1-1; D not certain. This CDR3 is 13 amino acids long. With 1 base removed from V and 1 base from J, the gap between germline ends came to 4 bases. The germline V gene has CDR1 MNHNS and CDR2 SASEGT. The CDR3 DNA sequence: TGTGCCAGCAGTGAAGTACAGAACACTGAAGCTTTCTTT. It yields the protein CASSEVQNTEAFF.

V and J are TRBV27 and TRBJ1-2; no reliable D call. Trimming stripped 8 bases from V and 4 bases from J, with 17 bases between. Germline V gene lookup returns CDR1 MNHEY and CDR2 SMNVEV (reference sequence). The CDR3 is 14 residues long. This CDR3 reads CASRAAARVYGYTF. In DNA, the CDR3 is TGTGCCAGCCGTGCTGCCGCGCGGGTCTATGGCTACACCTTC.

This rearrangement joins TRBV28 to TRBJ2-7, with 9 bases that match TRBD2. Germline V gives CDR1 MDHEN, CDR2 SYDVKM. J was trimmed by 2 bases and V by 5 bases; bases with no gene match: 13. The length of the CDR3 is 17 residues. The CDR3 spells CASSPYPISGSPYEQYF. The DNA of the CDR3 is TGTGCCAGCAGTCCATACCCAATTAGCGGGAGTCCCTACGAGCAGTACTTC.

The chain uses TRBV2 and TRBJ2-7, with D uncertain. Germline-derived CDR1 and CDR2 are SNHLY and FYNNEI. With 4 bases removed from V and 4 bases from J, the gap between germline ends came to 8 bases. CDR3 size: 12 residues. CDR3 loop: CASSGARYEQYF. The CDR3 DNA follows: TGTGCCAGCAGTGGGGCTAGATACGAGCAGTACTTC.

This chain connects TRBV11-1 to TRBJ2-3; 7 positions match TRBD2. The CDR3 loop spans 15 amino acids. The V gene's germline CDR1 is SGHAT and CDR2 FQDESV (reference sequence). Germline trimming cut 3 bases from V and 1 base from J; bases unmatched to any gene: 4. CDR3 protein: CASSFALAGTDTQYF. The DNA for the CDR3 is TGTGCCAGCAGCTTCGCTCTAGCGGGCACAGATACGCAGTATTTT.

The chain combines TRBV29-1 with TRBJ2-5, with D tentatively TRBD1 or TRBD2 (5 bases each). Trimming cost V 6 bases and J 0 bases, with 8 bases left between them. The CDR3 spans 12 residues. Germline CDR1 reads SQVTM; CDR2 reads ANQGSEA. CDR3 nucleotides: TGCAGCGTGCCGGGACACCAAGAGACCCAGTACTTC. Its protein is CSVPGHQETQYF.

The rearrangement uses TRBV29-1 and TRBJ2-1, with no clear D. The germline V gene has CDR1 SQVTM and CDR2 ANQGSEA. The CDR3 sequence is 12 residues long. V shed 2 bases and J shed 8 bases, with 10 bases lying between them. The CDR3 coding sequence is TGCAGCGTTGAAACCCATATCGATGAGCAGTTCTTC. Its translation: CSVETHIDEQFF.

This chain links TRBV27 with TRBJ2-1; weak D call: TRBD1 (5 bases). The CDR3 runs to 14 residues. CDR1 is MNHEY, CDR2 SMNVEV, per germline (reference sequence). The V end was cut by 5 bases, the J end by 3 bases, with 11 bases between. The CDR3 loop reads CASSPIQVYNEQFF. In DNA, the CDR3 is TGTGCCAGCAGTCCGATACAGGTCTACAATGAGCAGTTCTTC.

This CDR3 reads CASSLGTSGTYEQYF. In DNA, the CDR3 is TGTGCCAGCAGTCTAGGGACTAGCGGAACCTACGAGCAGTACTTC. V usage is TRBV11-2 and J usage is TRBJ2-7; 11 bases agree with TRBD2. The CDR3 loop spans 15 amino acids. Germline V gene lookup returns CDR1 SGHAT and CDR2 FQNNGV. The junction had 6 bases not matched to a gene; V was cut back by 6 bases and J by 2 bases. The full variable domain, its missing parts supplied by reference TRBV11-2 and TRBJ2-7, is EAGVAQSPRYKIIEKRQSVAFWCNPISGHATLYWYQQILGQGPKLLIQFQNNGVVDDSQLPKDRFSAERLKGVDSTLKIQPAKLEDSAVYLCASSLGTSGTYEQYFGPGTRLTVT.

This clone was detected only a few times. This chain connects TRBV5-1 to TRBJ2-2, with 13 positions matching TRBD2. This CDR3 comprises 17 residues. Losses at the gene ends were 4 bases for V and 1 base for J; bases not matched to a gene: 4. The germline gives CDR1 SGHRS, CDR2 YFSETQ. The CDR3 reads CASSRRTSGRNTGELFF. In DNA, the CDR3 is TGCGCCAGCAGCCGCCGGACTAGCGGGAGGAACACCGGGGAGCTGTTTTTT.

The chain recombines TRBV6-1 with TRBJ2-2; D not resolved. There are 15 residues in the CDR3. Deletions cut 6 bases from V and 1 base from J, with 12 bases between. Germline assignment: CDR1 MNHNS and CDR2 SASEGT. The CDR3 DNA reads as TGTGCCAGCAGACCATCTAGACAGAACACCGGGGAGCTGTTTTTT. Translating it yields CASRPSRQNTGELFF.

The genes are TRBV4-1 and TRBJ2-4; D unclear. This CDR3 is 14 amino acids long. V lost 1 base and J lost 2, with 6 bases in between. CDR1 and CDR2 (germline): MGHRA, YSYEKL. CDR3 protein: CASSQAAPKNIQYF. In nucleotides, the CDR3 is TGCGCCAGCAGCCAAGCAGCCCCCAAAAACATTCAGTACTTC.

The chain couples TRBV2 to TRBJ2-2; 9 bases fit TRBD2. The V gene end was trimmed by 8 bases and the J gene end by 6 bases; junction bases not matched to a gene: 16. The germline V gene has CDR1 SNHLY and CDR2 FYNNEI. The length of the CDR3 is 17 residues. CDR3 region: CASSPGVAGGMAGELFF. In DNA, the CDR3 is TGTGCCAGCTCCCCGGGTGTTGCGGGAGGGATGGCCGGGGAGCTGTTTTTT.

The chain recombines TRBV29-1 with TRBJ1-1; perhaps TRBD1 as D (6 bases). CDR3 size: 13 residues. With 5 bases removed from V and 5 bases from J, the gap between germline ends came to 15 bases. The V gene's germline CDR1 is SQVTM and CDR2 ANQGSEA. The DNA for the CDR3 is TGCAGCGTTATGGGGGGGGCTCGTACTGAAGCTTTCTTT. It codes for CSVMGGARTEAFF.

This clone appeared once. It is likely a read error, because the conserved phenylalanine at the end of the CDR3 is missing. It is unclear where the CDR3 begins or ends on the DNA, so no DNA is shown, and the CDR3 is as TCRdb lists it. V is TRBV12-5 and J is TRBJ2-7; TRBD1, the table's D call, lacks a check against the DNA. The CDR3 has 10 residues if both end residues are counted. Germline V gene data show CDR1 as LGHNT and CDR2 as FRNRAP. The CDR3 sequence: CASGLICGPR.

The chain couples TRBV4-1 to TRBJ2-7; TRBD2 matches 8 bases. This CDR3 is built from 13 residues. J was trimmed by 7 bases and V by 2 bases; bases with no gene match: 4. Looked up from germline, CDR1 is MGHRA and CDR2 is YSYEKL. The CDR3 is CASSQTSGWEQYF. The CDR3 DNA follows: TGCGCCAGCAGCCAAACTAGCGGATGGGAGCAGTACTTC.

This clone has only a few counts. Written as DNA, the CDR3 is TGTGCCAGCAGCAAGGTTCGGGGGCATCAGCCCCAGCATTTT. Amino acids: CASSKVRGHQPQHF. The V and J genes are TRBV21-1 and TRBJ1-5. TRBV21-1 is reported as a pseudogene. This CDR3 has 14 amino acids.

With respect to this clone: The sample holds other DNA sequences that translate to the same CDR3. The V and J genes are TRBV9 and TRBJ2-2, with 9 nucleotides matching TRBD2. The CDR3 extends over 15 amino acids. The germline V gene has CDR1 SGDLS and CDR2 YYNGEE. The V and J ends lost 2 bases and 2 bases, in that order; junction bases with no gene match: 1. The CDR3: CASSVGLANTGELFF. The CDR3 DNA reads TGTGCCAGCAGCGTGGGACTAGCAAACACCGGGGAGCTGTTTTTT.